The 30 T cell receptor beta chains reported below all come from one sample, sequenced in a study of cytomegalovirus exposure and HLA in healthy donors. PCR involved 60 Vbeta and 13 Jbeta primers. Measured with immunoSEQ multiplex PCR; TCRdb has only the in-frame clones, and not every one. This sample has approximately 74,000 clones, with under 70% found just once. The sequenced material came from PBMCs. The source of these receptors is a young man in good health and CMV-seropositive.

This sequence joins TRBV15 and TRBJ1-1, with D unresolved. Germline V gives CDR1 LNHNV, CDR2 YYDKDF (reference sequence). The V end was cut by 0 bases, the J end by 4 bases, with 12 bases between. The length of the CDR3 is 15 residues. The CDR3 nucleotides are TGTGCCACCAGCAGAGATATTGCGGGGTTCACTGAAGCTTTCTTT. It is translated as CATSRDIAGFTEAFF.

This clone was counted a single time. The gene calls are TRBV5-1 and TRBJ2-3, with D maybe TRBD1 (7 bases). CDR3 size: 13 residues. In germline, CDR1 is SGHRS, CDR2 YFSETQ. Trimming pared 6 bases from V and 4 bases from J, leaving 12 bases between. In DNA form, the CDR3 reads TGCGCCAGCACTGGAGGGGGCGCAGATACGCAGTATTTT. This gives the protein CASTGGGADTQYF.

This sequence joins TRBV28 and TRBJ1-4; 9 bases match TRBD1. The ends lost 5 bases at V and 7 bases at J; junction bases unmatched: 5. Germline V CDR1 and CDR2: MDHEN, SYDVKM. The CDR3 spans 14 residues. The CDR3 is CASSTGGRGEKLFF. In nucleotides, the CDR3 is TGTGCCAGCAGTACAGGGGGCCGGGGTGAAAAACTGTTTTTT.

The chain uses TRBV4-2 and TRBJ2-5, with 7 bases that match TRBD1. Germline CDR1 and CDR2: LGHNA and YNFKEQ. This CDR3 has 14 amino acids. The ends lost 1 base at V and 4 bases at J; junction bases unmatched: 3. CDR3 region: CASSQGQGGETQYF. The DNA of the CDR3 is TGTGCCAGCAGCCAAGGACAGGGCGGAGAGACCCAGTACTTC.

V and J are TRBV9 and TRBJ1-2; tentative D call: TRBD1 (6 bases). This CDR3 comprises 14 residues. Germline-derived CDR1 and CDR2 are SGDLS and YYNGEE. The germline V and J ends were trimmed by 6 bases and 4 bases, with 16 bases remaining between them. CDR3 loop: CASTPADSLYGYTF. The CDR3 DNA follows: TGTGCCAGCACCCCAGCGGACAGCCTCTATGGCTACACCTTC.

The CDR3 spells CASSLAGTDTQYF. The CDR3 nucleotides read TGTGCCAGCAGTTTAGCGGGGACAGATACGCAGTATTTT. This chain connects TRBV28 to TRBJ2-3, with D perhaps TRBD2 (6 bases). Germline lookup yields CDR1 MDHEN and CDR2 SYDVKM. The ends were cut back, 2 bases at V and 3 bases at J, with 6 bases in the middle. The CDR3 runs to 13 residues. Together with reference TRBV28 and TRBJ2-3, the CDR3 gives the full variable domain: DVKVTQSSRYLVKRTGEKVFLECVQDMDHENMFWYRQDPGLGLRLIYFSYDVKMKEKGDIPEGYSVSREKKERFSLILESASTNQTSMYLCASSLAGTDTQYFGPGTRLTVL.

The rearrangement links TRBV27 to TRBJ2-7; tentative D call: TRBD2 (5 bases). The V gene lost 8 bases and the J gene lost 5 bases, with 31 bases spanning the gap. The germline V gene has CDR1 MNHEY and CDR2 SMNVEV (reference sequence). The CDR3 extends over 18 amino acids. The CDR3: CASDSLDSGNPNINEQYF. CDR3 nucleotide sequence: TGTGCCAGCGACTCACTAGATTCCGGGAATCCAAACATAAACGAGCAGTACTTC.

The chain employs TRBV11-2 and TRBJ1-1, with D possibly TRBD1 on 6 matching bases. CDR3 length: 15 amino acids. In germline, CDR1 is SGHAT, CDR2 FQNNGV. V lost 1 base, J lost 5 bases, and 14 bases lay in between. The CDR3 coding sequence is TGTGCCAGCAGCTTAGGCGTCCTGAGGGGGACTGAAGCTTTCTTT. Its translation: CASSLGVLRGTEAFF.

The rearrangement joins TRBV13 to TRBJ2-1, with 7 bases aligning to TRBD2. CDR1 is PRHDT, CDR2 FYEKMQ, per germline (reference sequence). Trimming at V came to 3 bases and at J to 5 bases, leaving 13 bases not matched to a gene. The CDR3 runs 17 residues. The CDR3: CASSFSPGGGTHNEQFF. The CDR3 DNA sequence: TGTGCCAGCAGCTTTTCCCCTGGGGGGGGAACACACAATGAGCAGTTCTTC. Supplemented by reference TRBV13 and TRBJ2-1, the full variable domain reads AAGVIQSPRHLIKEKRETATLKCYPIPRHDTVYWYQQGPGQDPQFLISFYEKMQSDKGSIPDRFSAQQFSDYHSELNMSSLELGDSALYFCASSFSPGGGTHNEQFFGPGTRLTVL.

V and J are TRBV7-6 and TRBJ2-5, with D unclear. TRBJ2-7 matches the DNA end more closely, so the J call is doubtful. The CDR3 runs to 13 residues. Per the germline V gene, CDR1 is SGHVS and CDR2 is FNYEAQ. The CDR3 here is CASSSLPAYEQYF. In DNA, the CDR3 is TGTGCCAGCAGCTCCCTCCCCGCCTACGAGCAGTACTTC.

This chain uses TRBV19 with TRBJ2-7; 7 bases are a match to TRBD1. With V trimmed by 7 bases and J by 7 bases, 13 bases remained unmatched. The CDR3 sequence is 14 residues long. Germline CDR1 reads LNHDA; CDR2 reads SQIVND (reference sequence). The CDR3 region is CASTRSLQGTEQYF. DNA for the CDR3: TGTGCCAGTACCCGTTCCTTACAGGGGACGGAGCAGTACTTC.

The V call is TRBV7-7, the J call TRBJ2-5, with 9 bases fitting TRBD2. Germline V gene sequence: CDR1 SSHAT, CDR2 FNYEAQ (reference sequence). With 1 base clipped from V and 2 bases from J, the junction kept 5 bases outside the gene matches. The CDR3 runs 16 residues. The CDR3, as DNA: TGTGCCAGCAGCTTAGGCATGACTAGCGGTCAAGAGACCCAGTACTTC. It specifies CASSLGMTSGQETQYF.

The chain employs TRBV2 and TRBJ1-4; tentative D call: TRBD1 (5 bases). CDR3 length: 12 amino acids. Germline CDR1 is SNHLY and CDR2 is FYNNEI. Trimming shortened V by 7 bases and J by 7 bases, and 10 bases separated the two germline ends. For the CDR3, the DNA is TGTGCCAGCACAGGGAGGGGTGAAAAACTGTTTTTT. Its translation: CASTGRGEKLFF.

V and J are TRBV28 and TRBJ2-7; 7 bases are shared with TRBD2. Losses at the gene ends were 5 bases for V and 6 bases for J; bases not matched to a gene: 10. The CDR3 spans 14 residues. Germline lookup yields CDR1 MDHEN and CDR2 SYDVKM. CDR3 sequence (DNA): TGTGCCAGCAGTCAAGGGACTACCCCGCTCGAGCAGTACTTC. Its protein product is CASSQGTTPLEQYF.

The J gene is TRBJ1-5, the V gene TRBV5-6; TRBD1 matches 8 bases. Germline CDR1 reads SGHDT; CDR2 reads YYEEEE. The J segment lost 4 bases and the V segment lost 4 bases, leaving 4 bases of the junction unmatched. This CDR3 is built from 14 residues. CDR3 sequence reads: CASSLRTGNQPQHF. CDR3 sequence (DNA): TGTGCCAGCAGCCTCCGGACAGGGAATCAGCCCCAGCATTTT.

This clone was recorded a few times. The chain couples TRBV4-1 to TRBJ1-2; D gene uncertain. The length of the CDR3 is 14 residues. The V end was cut by 1 base, the J end by 6 bases, with 12 bases between. The germline CDR1 and CDR2 sequences are MGHRA and YSYEKL. Written as DNA, the CDR3 is TGCGCCAGCAGCCAAGGGCCTTCCTCAAATGGCTACACCTTC. This sequence encodes CASSQGPSSNGYTF.

This clone was seen more than once but under ten times. The rearrangement links TRBV29-1 to TRBJ2-2; D might be TRBD1 (6 bases). CDR1 and CDR2 (germline): SQVTM, ANQGSEA. V lost 4 bases and J lost 6, with 15 bases in between. CDR3 length: 14 residues. CDR3 amino acids: CSVGGGARSGELFF. The CDR3 DNA is TGCAGCGTTGGTGGGGGCGCGAGGTCCGGGGAGCTGTTTTTT.

The chain couples TRBV6-1 to TRBJ1-5; 9 bases are a match to TRBD1. Trimming at V came to 7 bases and at J to 5 bases, leaving 6 bases not matched to a gene. The CDR3 runs to 14 residues. CDR1 and CDR2 from the germline V gene are MNHNS and SASEGT. The CDR3 sequence is CASIPGQGYQPQHF. CDR3 sequence (DNA): TGTGCCAGCATACCGGGACAGGGTTATCAGCCCCAGCATTTT.

This chain links TRBV7-2 with TRBJ2-3, with D unresolved. Trimming pared 5 bases from V and 0 bases from J, leaving 15 bases between. The CDR3 totals 16 residues. Germline V gene lookup returns CDR1 SGHTA and CDR2 FQGNSA. The chain's CDR3 is CASSLYVVASTDTQYF. In nucleotides, the CDR3 is TGTGCCAGCAGCCTCTACGTAGTAGCTAGCACAGATACGCAGTATTTT.

This clone was observed a handful of times. V and J are TRBV7-6 and TRBJ2-2; maybe TRBD1 (6 bases). Trimming took 4 bases from V and 7 from J, leaving 10 bases between them. The germline V gene encodes CDR1 SGHVS and CDR2 FNYEAQ. CDR3 length: 13 residues. CDR3 loop: CASSSTGIGELFF. The CDR3 coding sequence is TGTGCCAGCAGCTCAACAGGGATCGGGGAGCTGTTTTTT.

V usage is TRBV4-2 and J usage is TRBJ2-7; D perhaps matches TRBD2 (5 bases). CDR3 size: 14 residues. Trimming pared 0 bases from V and 2 bases from J, leaving 8 bases between. CDR1 is LGHNA, CDR2 YNFKEQ, per germline. The CDR3 bases are TGTGCCAGCAGCCAAGATCGGGGAACCTACGAGCAGTACTTC. It is translated as CASSQDRGTYEQYF.

The V gene is TRBV6-1, the J gene TRBJ2-3, with 14 nucleotides matching TRBD2. Trimming removed 3 bases from V and 6 bases from J; junction bases left unmatched: 2. Germline V gives CDR1 MNHNS, CDR2 SASEGT. This CDR3 has 15 residues. CDR3 nucleotides: TGTGCCAGCAGTGAGACTAGCGGGGGGGCTGATACGCAGTATTTT. Translating gives CASSETSGGADTQYF.

This sequence joins TRBV5-4 and TRBJ2-1; the match to TRBD2 covers 10 bases. In germline, CDR1 is SGHNT, CDR2 YYREEE (reference sequence). The CDR3 covers 18 residues. The ends lost 0 bases at V and 2 bases at J; junction bases unmatched: 8. The CDR3 DNA follows: TGTGCCAGCAGCTTGGGCCTAGCGGGAGCGGGGGCCTACAATGAGCAGTTCTTC. It yields the protein CASSLGLAGAGAYNEQFF.

The chain is built from TRBV6-1 and TRBJ2-4; the match to TRBD2 covers 7 bases. This CDR3 is 15 amino acids long. CDR1 is MNHNS, CDR2 SASEGT, per germline. V was clipped by 9 bases and J by 3 bases; unmatched bases: 11. The CDR3 nucleotides are TGTGCCAGTATAGAAAACCGGGGGGTCAAAAACATTCAGTACTTC. Amino acid sequence: CASIENRGVKNIQYF.

V usage is TRBV4-2 and J usage is TRBJ1-2; TRBD1 agrees at 7 bases. V shed 4 bases and J 5 bases; nucleotides not matched to a gene: 16. Germline-derived CDR1 and CDR2 are LGHNA and YNFKEQ. This CDR3 has 17 amino acids. The CDR3 is CASSRDPTDRVGYGYTF. The DNA of the CDR3 is TGTGCCAGCAGCCGAGACCCTACCGACAGGGTGGGATATGGCTACACCTTC.

The chain is built from TRBV25-1 and TRBJ2-5; TRBD2 matches at 9 bases. Germline CDR1 and CDR2: MGHDK and SYGVNS. V was clipped by 1 base and J by 5 bases; unmatched bases: 8. The CDR3 runs 16 residues. CDR3 amino acids: CASSELTGTSWETQYF. CDR3 DNA: TGTGCCAGCAGTGAATTGACCGGGACTAGCTGGGAGACCCAGTACTTC. The full variable domain, rest sourced from reference TRBV25-1 and TRBJ2-5, is EADIYQTPRYLVIGTGKKITLECSQTMGHDKMYWYQQDPGMELHLIHYSYGVNSTEKGDLSSESTVSRIRTEHFPLTLESARPSHTSQYLCASSELTGTSWETQYFGPGTRLLVL.

V gene TRBV14 combines with J gene TRBJ1-3, with TRBD1 matching 7 bases. CDR1 SGHDN and CDR2 FVKESK come from the germline V gene. Trimming cost V 4 bases and J 6 bases; bases outside gene matches: 6. This CDR3 comprises 14 residues. CDR3 bases: TGTGCCAGCAGCCGACCCGGGACAGTAAACACCATATATTTT. It is translated as CASSRPGTVNTIYF. The complete variable domain, with remaining parts taken from reference TRBV14 and TRBJ1-3, reads EAGVTQFPSHSVIEKGQTVTLRCDPISGHDNLYWYRRVMGKEIKFLLHFVKESKQDESGMPNNRFLAERTGGTYSTLKVQPAELEDSGVYFCASSRPGTVNTIYFGEGSWLTVV.

The chain has TRBV18 and TRBJ1-3; no firm D call. Germline V gene lookup returns CDR1 KGHSH and CDR2 LQKENI. Trimming cost V 5 bases and J 4 bases, with 12 bases left between them. The CDR3 has 14 amino acids. Here the CDR3 reads CASSAGVSGNTIYF. CDR3 coding DNA: TGTGCCAGCTCAGCGGGCGTCTCAGGAAACACCATATATTTT.

The chain employs TRBV2 and TRBJ1-4, with 8 bases identical to TRBD1. Germline V gene lookup returns CDR1 SNHLY and CDR2 FYNNEI. The CDR3 sequence is 14 residues long. V trimming: 4 bases; J trimming: 5 bases; junction bases outside the gene matches: 3. CDR3 sequence (DNA): TGTGCCAGCAGTGCAGGGACAGGCAATGAAAAACTGTTTTTT. Translated, it gives CASSAGTGNEKLFF.

This clone was detected only a few times. The chain combines TRBV6-1 with TRBJ1-6, with a possible D match to TRBD1 (6 bases). This CDR3 has 14 residues. Trimming pared 4 bases from V and 13 bases from J, leaving 17 bases between. The V gene's germline CDR1 is MNHNS and CDR2 SASEGT. The CDR3 nucleotides are TGTGCCAGCAGTGGACTACAGGGAGTCCATCCCCTCCACTTT. It encodes CASSGLQGVHPLHF.